This TCR beta chain is drawn from a study of cytomegalovirus exposure and HLA in healthy donors. This PCR relied on a set of 60 Vbeta primers and 13 Jbeta primers. Clones were sequenced by immunoSEQ multiplex PCR, and TCRdb holds only the in-frame ones, with some missing. The sample carries around 150,000 clones, 86% recorded once. V lost 1 base to trimming and J lost 10 bases, with 13 bases between them. The germline V gene encodes CDR1 SGHAT and CDR2 FQNNGV. This CDR3 contains 13 residues. This sequence was found in a woman between 18 and 29 years old in good health and CMV-seronegative. The sequenced sample consisted of PBMCs. The chain carries TRBV11-2 and TRBJ1-1, with D uncertain. CDR3 region: CASSLGEGSGAFF. The CDR3 region has the DNA TGTGCCAGCAGCTTAGGTGAGGGCTCCGGAGCTTTCTTT.